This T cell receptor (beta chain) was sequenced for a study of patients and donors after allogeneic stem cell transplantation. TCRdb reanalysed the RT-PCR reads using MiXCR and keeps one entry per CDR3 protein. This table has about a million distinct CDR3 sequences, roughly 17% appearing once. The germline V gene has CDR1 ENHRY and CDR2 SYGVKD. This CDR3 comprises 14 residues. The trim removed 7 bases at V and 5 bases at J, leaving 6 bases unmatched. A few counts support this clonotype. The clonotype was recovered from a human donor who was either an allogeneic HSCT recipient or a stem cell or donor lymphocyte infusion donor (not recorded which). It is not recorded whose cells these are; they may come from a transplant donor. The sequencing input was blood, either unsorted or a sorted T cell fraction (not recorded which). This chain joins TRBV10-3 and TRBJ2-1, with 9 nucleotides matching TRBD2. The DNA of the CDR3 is TGTGCCATCAAAGAACTAGCGGGTGACAATGAGCAGTTCTTC. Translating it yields CAIKELAGDNEQFF.